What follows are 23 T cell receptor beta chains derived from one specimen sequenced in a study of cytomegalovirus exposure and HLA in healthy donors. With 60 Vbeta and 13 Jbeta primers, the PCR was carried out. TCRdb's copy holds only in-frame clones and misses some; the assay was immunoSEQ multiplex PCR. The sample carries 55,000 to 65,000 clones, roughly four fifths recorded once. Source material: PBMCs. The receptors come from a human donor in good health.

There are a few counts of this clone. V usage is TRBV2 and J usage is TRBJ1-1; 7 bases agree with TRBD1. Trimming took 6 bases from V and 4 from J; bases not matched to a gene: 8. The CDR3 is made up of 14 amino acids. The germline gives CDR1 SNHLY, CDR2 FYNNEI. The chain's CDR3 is CASRRDRVSTEAFF. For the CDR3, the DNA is TGTGCCAGCAGACGTGACAGGGTGAGCACTGAAGCTTTCTTT.

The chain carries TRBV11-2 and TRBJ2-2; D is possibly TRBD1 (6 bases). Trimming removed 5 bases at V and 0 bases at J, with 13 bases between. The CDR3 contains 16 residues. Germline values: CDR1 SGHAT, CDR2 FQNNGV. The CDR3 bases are TGTGCCAGCAGCGTAAGCCGGGACACGAACACCGGGGAGCTGTTTTTT. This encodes CASSVSRDTNTGELFF.

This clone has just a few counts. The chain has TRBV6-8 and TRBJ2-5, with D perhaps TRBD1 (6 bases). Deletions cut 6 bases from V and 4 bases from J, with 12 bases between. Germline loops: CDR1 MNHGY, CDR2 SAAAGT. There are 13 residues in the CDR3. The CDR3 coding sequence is TGTGCCAGCAGCAACAGGGTTGGAGAGACCCAGTACTTC. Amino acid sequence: CASSNRVGETQYF.

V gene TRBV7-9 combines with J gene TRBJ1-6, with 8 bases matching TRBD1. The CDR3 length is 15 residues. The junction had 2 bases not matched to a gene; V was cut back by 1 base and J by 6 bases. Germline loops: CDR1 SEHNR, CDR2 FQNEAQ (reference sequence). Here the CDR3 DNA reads TGTGCCAGCAGCTTAGAAACAGGGGGTAATTCACCCCTCCACTTT. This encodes CASSLETGGNSPLHF.

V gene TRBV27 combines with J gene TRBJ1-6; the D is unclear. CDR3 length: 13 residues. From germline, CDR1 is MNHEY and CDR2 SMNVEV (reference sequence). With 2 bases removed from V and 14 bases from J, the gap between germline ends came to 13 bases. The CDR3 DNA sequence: TGTGCCAGCAGTTTACTCACTACTCGGGCCCTCCACTTT. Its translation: CASSLLTTRALHF.

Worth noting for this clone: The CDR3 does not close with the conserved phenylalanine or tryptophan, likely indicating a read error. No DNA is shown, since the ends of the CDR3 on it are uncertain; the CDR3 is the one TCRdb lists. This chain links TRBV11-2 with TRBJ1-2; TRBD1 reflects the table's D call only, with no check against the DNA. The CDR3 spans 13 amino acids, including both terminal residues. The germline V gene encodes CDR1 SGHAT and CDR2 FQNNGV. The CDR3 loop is CASSSLTEGAVYA.

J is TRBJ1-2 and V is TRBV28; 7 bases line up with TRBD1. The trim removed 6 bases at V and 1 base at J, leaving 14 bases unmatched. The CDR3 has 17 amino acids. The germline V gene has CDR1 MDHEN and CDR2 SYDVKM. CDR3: CASSSLLNRGINYGYTF. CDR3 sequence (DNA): TGTGCCAGCAGCAGCCTTTTAAACAGGGGTATTAACTATGGCTACACCTTC.

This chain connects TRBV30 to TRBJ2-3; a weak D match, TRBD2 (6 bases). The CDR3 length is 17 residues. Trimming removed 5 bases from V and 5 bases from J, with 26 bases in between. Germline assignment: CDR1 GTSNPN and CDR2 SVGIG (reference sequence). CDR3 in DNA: TGTGCCTGGGGCACAGGAGGGGACTTGCTAGGTGGAGATACGCAGTATTTT. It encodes CAWGTGGDLLGGDTQYF.

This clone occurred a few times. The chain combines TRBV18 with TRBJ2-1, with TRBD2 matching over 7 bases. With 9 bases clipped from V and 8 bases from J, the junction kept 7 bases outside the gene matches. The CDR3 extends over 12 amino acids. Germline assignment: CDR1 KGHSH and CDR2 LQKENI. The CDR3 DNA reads TGTGCCAGTACGGGAGGTACCGATGAGCAGTTCTTC. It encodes CASTGGTDEQFF.

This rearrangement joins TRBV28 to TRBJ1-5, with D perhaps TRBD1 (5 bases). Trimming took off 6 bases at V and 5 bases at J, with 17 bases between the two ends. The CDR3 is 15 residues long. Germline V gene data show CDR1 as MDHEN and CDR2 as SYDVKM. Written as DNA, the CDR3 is TGTGCCAGCAGCGAATTGGGGGGGGATCATCAGCCCCAGCATTTT. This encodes CASSELGGDHQPQHF. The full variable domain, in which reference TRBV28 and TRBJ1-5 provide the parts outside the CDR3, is DVKVTQSSRYLVKRTGEKVFLECVQDMDHENMFWYRQDPGLGLRLIYFSYDVKMKEKGDIPEGYSVSREKKERFSLILESASTNQTSMYLCASSELGGDHQPQHFGDGTRLSIL.

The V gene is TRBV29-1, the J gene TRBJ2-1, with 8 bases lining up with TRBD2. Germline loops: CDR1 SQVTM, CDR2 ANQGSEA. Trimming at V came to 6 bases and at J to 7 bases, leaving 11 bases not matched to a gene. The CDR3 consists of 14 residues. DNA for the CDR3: TGCAGCGTCACGGGACTAGGTTTGGGTAATGAGCAGTTCTTC. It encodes CSVTGLGLGNEQFF.

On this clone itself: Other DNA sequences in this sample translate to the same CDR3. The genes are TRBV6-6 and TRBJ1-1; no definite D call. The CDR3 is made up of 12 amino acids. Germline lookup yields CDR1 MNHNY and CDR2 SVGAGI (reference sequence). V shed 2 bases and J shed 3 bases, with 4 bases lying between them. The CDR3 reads CASSYRDTEAFF. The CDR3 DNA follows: TGTGCCAGCAGTTACCGGGACACTGAAGCTTTCTTT.

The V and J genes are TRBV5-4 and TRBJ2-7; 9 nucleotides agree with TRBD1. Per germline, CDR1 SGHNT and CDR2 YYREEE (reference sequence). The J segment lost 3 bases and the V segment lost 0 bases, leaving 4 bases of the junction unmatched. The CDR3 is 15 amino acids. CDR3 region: CASSLGTGDNYEQYF. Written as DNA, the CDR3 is TGTGCCAGCAGCTTGGGGACAGGGGATAACTACGAGCAGTACTTC.

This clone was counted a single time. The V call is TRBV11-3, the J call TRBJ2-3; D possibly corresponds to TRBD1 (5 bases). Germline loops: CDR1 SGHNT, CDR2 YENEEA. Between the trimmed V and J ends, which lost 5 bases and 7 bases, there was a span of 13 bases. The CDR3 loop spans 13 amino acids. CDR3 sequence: CASSRYQGYTQYF. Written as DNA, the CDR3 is TGTGCCAGCAGCCGATATCAGGGTTATACGCAGTATTTT.

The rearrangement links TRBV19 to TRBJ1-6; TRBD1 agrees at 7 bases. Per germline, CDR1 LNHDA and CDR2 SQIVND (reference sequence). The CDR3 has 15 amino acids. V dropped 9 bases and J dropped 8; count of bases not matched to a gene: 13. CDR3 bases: TGTGCCAGCCTGCATCGACAGGGAGTGGATTCACCCCTCCACTTT. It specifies CASLHRQGVDSPLHF. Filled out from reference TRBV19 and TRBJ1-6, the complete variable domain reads DGGITQSPKYLFRKEGQNVTLSCEQNLNHDAMYWYRQDPGQGLRLIYYSQIVNDFQKGDIAEGYSVSREKKESFPLTVTSAQKNPTAFYLCASLHRQGVDSPLHFGNGTRLTVT.

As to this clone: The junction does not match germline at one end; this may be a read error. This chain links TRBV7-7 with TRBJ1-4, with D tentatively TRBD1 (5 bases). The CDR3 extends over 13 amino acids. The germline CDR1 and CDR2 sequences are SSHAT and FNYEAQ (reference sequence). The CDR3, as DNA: TGTGCTAGCAGCTTGGGGGGTAGTGAAAAACTGTTTTTT. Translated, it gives CASSLGGSEKLFF.

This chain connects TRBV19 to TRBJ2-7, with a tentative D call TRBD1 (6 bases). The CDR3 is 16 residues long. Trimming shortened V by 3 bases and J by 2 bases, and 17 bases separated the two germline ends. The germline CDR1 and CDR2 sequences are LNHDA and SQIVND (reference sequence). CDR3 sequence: CASSIPRTGRTYEQYF. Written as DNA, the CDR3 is TGTGCCAGTAGTATCCCCAGAACAGGGAGAACCTACGAGCAGTACTTC.

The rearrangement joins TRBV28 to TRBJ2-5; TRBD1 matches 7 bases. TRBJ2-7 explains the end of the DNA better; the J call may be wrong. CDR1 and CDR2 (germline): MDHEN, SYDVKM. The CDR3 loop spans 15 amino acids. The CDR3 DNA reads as TGTGCCACCACCCAGGGTCCGGGACAGTATCACGAGCAGTACTTC. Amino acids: CATTQGPGQYHEQYF.

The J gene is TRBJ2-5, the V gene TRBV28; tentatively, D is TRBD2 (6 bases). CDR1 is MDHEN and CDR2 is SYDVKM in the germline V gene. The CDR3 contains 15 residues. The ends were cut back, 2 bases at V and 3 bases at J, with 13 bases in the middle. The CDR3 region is CASSLLPVAEETQYF. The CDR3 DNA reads TGTGCCAGCAGTTTACTGCCCGTAGCGGAAGAGACCCAGTACTTC.

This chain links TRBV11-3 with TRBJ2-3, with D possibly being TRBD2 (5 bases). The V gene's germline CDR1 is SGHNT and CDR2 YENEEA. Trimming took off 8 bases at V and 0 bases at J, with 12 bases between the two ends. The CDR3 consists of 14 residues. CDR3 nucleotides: TGTGCCAGCTCCGGGCGGAGGAGCACAGATACGCAGTATTTT. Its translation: CASSGRRSTDTQYF.

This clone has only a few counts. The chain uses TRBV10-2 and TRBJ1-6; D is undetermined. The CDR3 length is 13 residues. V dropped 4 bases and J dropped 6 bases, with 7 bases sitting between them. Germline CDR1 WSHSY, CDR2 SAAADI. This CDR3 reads CASSALPNSPLHF. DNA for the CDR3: TGCGCCAGCAGTGCCCTCCCTAATTCACCCCTCCACTTT.

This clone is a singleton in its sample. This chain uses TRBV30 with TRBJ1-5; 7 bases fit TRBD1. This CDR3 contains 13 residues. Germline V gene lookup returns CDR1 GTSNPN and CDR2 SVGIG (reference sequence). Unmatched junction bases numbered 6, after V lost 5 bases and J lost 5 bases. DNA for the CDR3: TGTGCCTGGGGCCAGGGGGAGGATCAGCCCCAGCATTTT. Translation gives CAWGQGEDQPQHF. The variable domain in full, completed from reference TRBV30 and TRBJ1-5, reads SQTIHQWPATLVQPVGSPLSLECTVEGTSNPNLYWYRQAAGRGLQLLFYSVGIGQISSEVPQNLSASRPQDRQFILSSKKLLLSDSGFYLCAWGQGEDQPQHFGDGTRLSIL.

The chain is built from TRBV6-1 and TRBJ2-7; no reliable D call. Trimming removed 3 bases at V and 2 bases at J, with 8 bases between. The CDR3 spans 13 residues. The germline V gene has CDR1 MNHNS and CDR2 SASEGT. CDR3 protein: CASSDFAAYEQYF. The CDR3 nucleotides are TGTGCCAGCAGTGACTTTGCGGCCTACGAGCAGTACTTC.